These 9 T cell receptor beta chains came from one sample sequenced in a study of shared clonotypes between healthy human individuals. The naive CD8 subset, CD45RO-negative cells positively selected for CCR7, excluded terminally differentiated effector memory CD45RA+ cells. Using immunoSEQ multiplex PCR, the repertoire was profiled, and TCRdb retains in-frame clones only, with some absent. The sample has more than 500,000 clones; around 96% are singletons. The sequenced sample consisted of naive CD8+ T cells sorted from blood. These receptors all come from a woman aged 25 to 45 in good health.

The chain joins TRBV20-1 to TRBJ2-7; D call uncertain. Looked up from germline, CDR1 is DFQATT and CDR2 is SNEGSKA (reference sequence). This CDR3 comprises 11 residues. V gave up 6 bases and J gave up 3 bases, with 9 bases separating them. Written as DNA, the CDR3 is TGCAGTGCCTTTCTTCACTACGAGCAGTACTTC. It specifies CSAFLHYEQYF.

V and J are TRBV27 and TRBJ2-1, with 13 positions matching TRBD2. The V segment lost 5 bases and the J segment 12 bases; nucleotides outside the gene matches: 13. The CDR3 spans 16 residues. Germline V gene sequence: CDR1 MNHEY, CDR2 SMNVEV (reference sequence). The CDR3 region has the DNA TGTGCCAGCAGTAAATTTCCGGGACTAGCGGGAAGGGGGCAGTTCTTC. Residues: CASSKFPGLAGRGQFF.

This chain joins TRBV15 and TRBJ2-1; no clear D gene. Trimming cost V 3 bases and J 9 bases, with 6 bases left between them. Germline values: CDR1 LNHNV, CDR2 YYDKDF (reference sequence). The CDR3 has 11 residues. CDR3: CATSSHGEQFF. In DNA, the CDR3 is TGTGCCACCAGCAGTCACGGTGAGCAGTTCTTC.

V is TRBV11-3 and J is TRBJ1-1, with D uncertain. V shed 5 bases and J shed 3 bases, with 19 bases lying between them. Germline V gives CDR1 SGHNT, CDR2 YENEEA. This CDR3 region has 16 residues. The CDR3, as DNA: TGTGCCAGCAGCCCTAGCCGGGTCGGCGTGGACACTGAAGCTTTCTTT. Its translation is CASSPSRVGVDTEAFF.

The chain recombines TRBV7-2 with TRBJ2-1; TRBD2 agrees at 7 bases. Looked up from germline, CDR1 is SGHTA and CDR2 is FQGNSA. This CDR3 is built from 15 residues. Losses at the gene ends were 8 bases for V and 1 base for J; bases not matched to a gene: 8. As DNA, the CDR3 is TGTGCCAGCTCCTCTCGGGGGGTGTCCTACAATGAGCAGTTCTTC. Translated, it gives CASSSRGVSYNEQFF.

V is TRBV4-1 and J is TRBJ2-7; 7 bases are a match to TRBD1. Germline assignment: CDR1 MGHRA and CDR2 YSYEKL. There are 15 residues in the CDR3. J lost 1 base, V lost 1 base, and 4 bases had no gene match. CDR3 region: CASSQVRGQSYEQYF. In nucleotides, the CDR3 is TGCGCCAGCAGCCAAGTAAGGGGACAGTCCTACGAGCAGTACTTC.

A remark on this clone: Different DNA sequences within this sample yield the same CDR3. V usage is TRBV4-1 and J usage is TRBJ2-7; unclear D gene. Trimming shortened V by 0 bases and J by 4 bases, and 7 bases separated the two germline ends. There are 13 residues in the CDR3. The germline gives CDR1 MGHRA, CDR2 YSYEKL. In DNA, the CDR3 is TGCGCCAGCAGCCAAGATCGAACGTACGAGCAGTACTTC. Protein sequence: CASSQDRTYEQYF.

V is TRBV6-1 and J is TRBJ2-1; D is unresolved. CDR1 and CDR2 (germline): MNHNS, SASEGT. CDR3 length equals 15 residues. Trimming stripped 1 base from V and 8 bases from J, with 15 bases between. This chain's CDR3 is CASSEGRSGFHEQFF. The CDR3 DNA sequence: TGTGCCAGCAGTGAAGGTAGGTCCGGCTTCCATGAGCAGTTCTTC.

V gene TRBV27 combines with J gene TRBJ1-4; 12 nucleotides align to TRBD1. The CDR3 is 16 residues long. Looked up from germline, CDR1 is MNHEY and CDR2 is SMNVEV (reference sequence). V shed 8 bases and J 6 bases; nucleotides not matched to a gene: 10. CDR3 sequence: CASGLGQGAGDEKLFF. CDR3 sequence (DNA): TGTGCCAGCGGCCTGGGACAGGGGGCGGGTGATGAAAAACTGTTTTTT.